The rows below give T cell receptor beta chains drawn from one sample of a study of cytomegalovirus exposure and HLA in healthy donors. The protocol was immunoSEQ multiplex PCR, while the TCRdb copy is restricted to in-frame clones and leaves out a portion. The repertoire has around 220,000 clones, nearly 80% of them found once; the top ten carry around 2%. Sequenced material: PBMCs. The receptors were sampled from a man younger than 30 in good health and CMV-seronegative. Each CDR3 is given with its conserved first and last residue. Each record gives: J gene, D gene, V gene, clone size, CDR3 DNA, CDR3 protein. A D gene is named only where the DNA matches it firmly. The size of a clone is reported for some rows only, either as once, few or many, or as a class for expanded clones.

TRBJ1-5 | TRBD1 | TRBV19 | few | TGTGCCAGTAGTACAGGGGGCGCGAATCAGCCCCAGCATTTT | CASSTGGANQPQHF
TRBJ2-3 | TRBD1 | TRBV4-3 | - | TGCGCCAGCAGCCAACGGGACAGTGGCACAGATACGCAGTATTTT | CASSQRDSGTDTQYF
TRBJ1-6 | - | TRBV7-2 | few | TGTGCCAGCAGCTTGGGGCACTATAATTCACCCCTCCACTTT | CASSLGHYNSPLHF
TRBJ2-2 | - | TRBV7-3 | - | TGTGCCAGCAGCTTAACGGGCGAGACCGGGGAGCTGTTTTTT | CASSLTGETGELFF
TRBJ2-5 | TRBD2 | TRBV6-1 | - | TGTGCCAGCAGTGAAGCTTTGGGCGGGAGTCAAGAGACCCAGTACTTC | CASSEALGGSQETQYF
TRBJ2-3 | TRBD2 | TRBV30 | - | TGTGCCTGGAGTCTGAGCGGGAGGGGGGATACGCAGTATTTT | CAWSLSGRGDTQYF
TRBJ1-3 | - | TRBV18 | few | TGTGCCAGCTCACCAAAGCACAGGGACCCGGGAAACACCATATATTTT | CASSPKHRDPGNTIYF
TRBJ2-3 | TRBD1 | TRBV6-5 | few | TGTGCCAGCAGTTACGGGACAGGGAAAGGGACAGATACGCAGTATTTT | CASSYGTGKGTDTQYF
TRBJ2-1 | TRBD2 | TRBV30 | - | TGTGCCTGGAGTGTATTGGGGACTAGCGGGAACAATGAGCAGTTCTTC | CAWSVLGTSGNNEQFF
TRBJ1-5 | - | TRBV28 | - | TGTGCCAGCAGTCTCGGGACTGGGCATGGTCCCCAGCATTTT | CASSLGTGHGPQHF
TRBJ2-3 | TRBD2 | TRBV2 | - | TGTGCCAGGAGACGAGGGCTAGCGGGCACAGATACGCAGTATTTT | CARRRGLAGTDTQYF
TRBJ1-1 | - | TRBV4-2 | - | TGTGCCAGCAGCCAAGCGGCCAGGATCATTGGGAACACTGAAGCTTTCTTT | CASSQAARIIGNTEAFF
TRBJ1-5 | TRBD1 | TRBV4-2 | once | TGTGCCAGCAGCCCCTGGACAGGGGGAAATAGCAATCAGCCCCAGCATTTT | CASSPWTGGNSNQPQHF
TRBJ1-4 | - | TRBV7-9 | - | TGTTCCAGCAGCTTAGTTGGCAGTGAAAAACTGTTTTTT | CSSSLVGSEKLFF
TRBJ2-7 | TRBD1 | TRBV5-4 | - | TGTGCCAGCAGCCCGGGACAGGACGCCTACGAGCAGTACTTC | CASSPGQDAYEQYF
TRBJ1-2 | TRBD1 | TRBV9 | - | TGTGCCAGCAGCGTAGGGGAGACAGGGGTCTATGGCTACACCTTC | CASSVGETGVYGYTF
TRBJ2-7 | TRBD2 | TRBV18 | once | TGTGCCAGCTCACCTATAGCGGGAGATACCTACGAGCAGTACTTC | CASSPIAGDTYEQYF
TRBJ2-1 | - | TRBV5-8 | - | TGTGCCAGCAGCCCGGAGAGGTACAATGAGCAGTTCTTC | CASSPERYNEQFF
TRBJ2-4 | TRBD1 | TRBV27 | once | TGTGCCAGCAGCCTGGGACAGAGCAACATTCAGTACTTC | CASSLGQSNIQYF
TRBJ2-5 | TRBD1 | TRBV30 | - | TGTGCCTGGAGCCCAAAGGGACAGGGAGGAGAGACCCAGTACTTC | CAWSPKGQGGETQYF
TRBJ2-7 | - | TRBV9 | - | TGTGCCAGCAGCGCTACAGCTATCTCCTACGAGCAGTACTTC | CASSATAISYEQYF
TRBJ2-5 | - | TRBV11-2 | once | TGTGCCAGCAGCCCACCCAGCGGGGAGACCCAGTACTTC | CASSPPSGETQYF